This entry is about one T cell receptor beta chain. The antigen remains undetermined. With V trimmed by 4 bases and J by 15 bases, 14 bases remained unmatched. Germline lookup yields CDR1 SGHRS and CDR2 YFSETQ. The CDR3 contains 16 residues. Assay used: immunoSEQ multiplex PCR; TCRdb lists only in-frame clones, some missing. The table includes roughly 27,000 clones, roughly 87% detected once. The data stem from a study of T cells in localized non-small cell lung cancer. General study results and limits: The study detected a median roughly 50 of the top 100 tumor clones in adjacent lung. Longer survival (overall) was linked to higher T cell density in blood. Sequencing, confined to only one tumor region, leaves heterogeneity possible.

The V and J genes are TRBV5-1 and TRBJ2-1; 15 bases are shared with TRBD2. This TCR came from a woman aged 40-69 years with stage I lung adenocarcinoma. The material was peripheral blood, obtained before any cancer treatment. CDR3 amino acids: CASSVTPGLAGGAPFF. The CDR3 DNA reads TGCGCCAGCAGCGTGACACCCGGACTAGCGGGAGGGGCGCCGTTCTTC.